These 17 T cell receptor beta chains originate from one sample sequenced in a study of T cell responses to AZD1222 COVID-19 vaccine (dated by TCRdb to the early 2020s). The library was obtained by the immunoSEQ multiplex PCR assay. TCRdb holds this immuneACCESS table with in-frame rearrangements only. Some clones are missing; in checked studies, unresolved V genes explain under half, and the rest has no known cause. This sample lists more than 85,000 clones; around 92% were detected once. The top ten clonotypes cover 7.5% to 9% of the sample. This specimen's time point label, per the study, means: baseline before first vaccination. The sequencing used peripheral blood, collected on day 0 of AZD1222 vaccination. Receptors originate from an adult in good health.

The chain has TRBV11-1 and TRBJ1-4; the match to TRBD1 covers 9 bases. Looked up from germline, CDR1 is SGHAT and CDR2 is FQDESV (reference sequence). There are 13 residues in the CDR3. The V segment lost 4 bases and the J segment 8 bases; nucleotides outside the gene matches: 2. CDR3 residues: CASSSTGGEKLFF. CDR3 nucleotides: TGTGCCAGCAGCTCGACAGGGGGAGAAAAACTGTTTTTT.

V and J are TRBV28 and TRBJ1-3; D is possibly TRBD1 (6 bases). Germline lookup yields CDR1 MDHEN and CDR2 SYDVKM. V lost 7 bases and J 4 bases, leaving 14 bases between the germline ends. The CDR3 length is 14 residues. The CDR3 DNA reads as TGTGCCAGCACGGGGGGCGGGAGCGGAAACACCATATATTTT. It codes for CASTGGGSGNTIYF.

This clone was recorded only once. CDR3 DNA: TGCGCCAGCAGCGGCTTAGAGCCGATGAACACTGAAGCTTTCTTT. Translating it yields CASSGLEPMNTEAFF. The genes are TRBV5-1 and TRBJ1-1; D gene unclear. V was shortened by 4 bases and J by 0 bases, with 13 bases between the two germline ends. Germline CDR1 is SGHRS and CDR2 is YFSETQ. The CDR3 spans 15 residues.

This clone has just one count. This chain joins TRBV9 and TRBJ1-3; D possibly corresponds to TRBD1 (5 bases). The CDR3 loop spans 15 amino acids. The V gene's germline CDR1 is SGDLS and CDR2 YYNGEE. V was cut by 1 base and J by 2 bases, with 10 bases left in between. Written as DNA, the CDR3 is TGTGCCAGCAGCGTATCCGGGACGGCTGGAAACACCATATATTTT. Translation gives CASSVSGTAGNTIYF.

J is TRBJ2-7 and V is TRBV27; weak D call: TRBD2 (5 bases). V shed 4 bases and J shed 6 bases, with 13 bases lying between them. This CDR3 spans 13 amino acids. Germline V gives CDR1 MNHEY, CDR2 SMNVEV (reference sequence). CDR3 bases: TGTGCCAGCAGTTCCGGACTGTTAGGCGAGCAGTACTTC. Protein: CASSSGLLGEQYF.

The genes are TRBV28 and TRBJ1-6; 12 bases align to TRBD1. The CDR3 is 14 residues long. Germline trimming cut 8 bases from V and 9 bases from J; bases unmatched to any gene: 5. Germline CDR1 MDHEN, CDR2 SYDVKM. The CDR3 spells CASLRGQGASPLHF. The CDR3 coding sequence is TGTGCCAGCCTGAGGGGACAGGGGGCTTCACCCCTCCACTTT.

The chain recombines TRBV7-2 with TRBJ2-3; D gene uncertain. The CDR3 sequence is 14 residues long. Germline V gene sequence: CDR1 SGHTA, CDR2 FQGNSA. Trimming removed 0 bases from V and 3 bases from J, with 7 bases in between. The CDR3 bases are TGTGCCAGCAGCTTAGCTTTTAGGACAGATACGCAGTATTTT. Encoded protein: CASSLAFRTDTQYF.

V gene TRBV6-5 combines with J gene TRBJ2-1; D call uncertain. Germline V gene lookup returns CDR1 MNHEY and CDR2 SVGAGI. The CDR3 runs to 10 residues. Deletions cut 10 bases from V and 4 bases from J, with 5 bases between. In DNA form, the CDR3 reads TGTGCCACTCTGTACAATGAGCAGTTCTTC. It is translated as CATLYNEQFF.

In DNA, the CDR3 is TGTGCCAGTAGTCCCCTCTCAGGGGACAGGGCTTCCCTTCGCAATCAGCCCCAGCATTTT. Residues: CASSPLSGDRASLRNQPQHF. The chain links TRBV19 to TRBJ1-5, with 9 bases fitting TRBD1. Per germline, CDR1 LNHDA and CDR2 SQIVND (reference sequence). The CDR3 runs to 20 residues. Trimming removed 5 bases from V and 2 bases from J; junction bases left unmatched: 19.

The gene calls are TRBV5-1 and TRBJ2-7; 7 nucleotides align to TRBD2. From germline, CDR1 is SGHRS and CDR2 YFSETQ. The CDR3 sequence is 16 residues long. The V segment lost 3 bases and the J segment 0 bases; nucleotides outside the gene matches: 9. CDR3 amino acids: CASSSESAGLSYEQYF. CDR3 in DNA: TGCGCCAGCAGCTCCGAATCAGCGGGGCTCTCCTACGAGCAGTACTTC. The full variable domain, in which reference TRBV5-1 and TRBJ2-7 provide the parts outside the CDR3, is KAGVTQTPRYLIKTRGQQVTLSCSPISGHRSVSWYQQTPGQGLQFLFEYFSETQRNKGNFPGRFSGRQFSNSRSEMNVSTLELGDSALYLCASSSESAGLSYEQYFGPGTRLTVT.

This chain uses TRBV27 with TRBJ2-3, with D unresolved. Germline CDR1 and CDR2: MNHEY and SMNVEV (reference sequence). This CDR3 is 12 amino acids long. V gave up 8 bases and J gave up 2 bases, with 8 bases separating them. This CDR3 is CASGFFTDTQYF. CDR3 DNA: TGTGCCAGCGGGTTCTTCACAGATACGCAGTATTTT.

The gene calls are TRBV11-2 and TRBJ2-2; tentatively, D is TRBD1 or TRBD2 (5 bases each). The CDR3 runs 16 residues. Per the germline V gene, CDR1 is SGHAT and CDR2 is FQNNGV. V lost 1 base and J 2 bases, leaving 11 bases between the germline ends. The CDR3 region has the DNA TGTGCCAGCAGCTTAGCCCGGGGCGCAAACACCGGGGAGCTGTTTTTT. Amino acid sequence: CASSLARGANTGELFF. Together with reference TRBV11-2 and TRBJ2-2, the CDR3 gives the full variable domain: EAGVAQSPRYKIIEKRQSVAFWCNPISGHATLYWYQQILGQGPKLLIQFQNNGVVDDSQLPKDRFSAERLKGVDSTLKIQPAKLEDSAVYLCASSLARGANTGELFFGEGSRLTVL.

The chain carries TRBV7-9 and TRBJ2-3; the match to TRBD1 covers 10 bases. Unmatched junction bases numbered 8, after V lost 4 bases and J lost 4 bases. There are 16 residues in the CDR3. From germline, CDR1 is SEHNR and CDR2 FQNEAQ (reference sequence). This CDR3 is CASSWIGTGEADTQYF. In nucleotides, the CDR3 is TGTGCCAGCAGCTGGATCGGGACAGGGGAGGCAGATACGCAGTATTTT.

The chain couples TRBV28 to TRBJ1-3, with D uncertain. V lost 8 bases, J lost 2 bases, and 4 bases lay in between. This CDR3 has 11 residues. Germline assignment: CDR1 MDHEN and CDR2 SYDVKM. CDR3 loop: CASQTGNTIYF. CDR3 in DNA: TGTGCCAGCCAAACTGGAAACACCATATATTTT.

The chain couples TRBV7-9 to TRBJ2-7; D uncertain. Germline values: CDR1 SEHNR, CDR2 FQNEAQ (reference sequence). Trimming took off 0 bases at V and 12 bases at J, with 21 bases between the two ends. This CDR3 spans 15 amino acids. CDR3 bases: TGTGCCAGCAGCTTAGCATCTGCCCCACTTTACCCCCGGTACTTC. Translation gives CASSLASAPLYPRYF.

J is TRBJ1-1 and V is TRBV28; unclear D gene. This CDR3 region has 12 residues. Germline CDR1 and CDR2: MDHEN and SYDVKM. Trimming left V 6 bases short and J 7 bases short, with 12 bases between. This CDR3 reads CASRILQNEAFF. CDR3 coding DNA: TGTGCCAGCAGAATTTTACAGAATGAAGCTTTCTTT.

This chain connects TRBV11-2 to TRBJ1-1; D remains unclear. V lost 2 bases and J lost 5, with 12 bases in between. The germline gives CDR1 SGHAT, CDR2 FQNNGV. This CDR3 contains 14 residues. CDR3 sequence reads: CASSLIGFETEAFF. CDR3 sequence (DNA): TGTGCCAGCAGCTTAATTGGGTTTGAAACTGAAGCTTTCTTT.